The T cell receptor (beta chain) described here comes from a study of PD-1 blockade in classical Hodgkin lymphoma. Described time point: cycle 4 day 1 (C4D1), after five to seven weeks of nivolumab. Each patient's relapse followed autologous stem cell transplantation, and brentuximab vedotin exposure varied. Under best response, outcomes were complete response, partial response or progressive disease. This clone was seen a single time. Antigen: not known. The CDR3 has 15 residues. The V and J ends lost 0 bases and 7 bases, in that order; junction bases with no gene match: 8. Germline loops: CDR1 SGDLS, CDR2 YYNGEE. General study points: In CD4+ cells, TCR diversity went up significantly by C4D1, but in CD8+ cells it did not. Baseline TCR diversity was reportedly lower in newly diagnosed patients than healthy donors.

Assay: immunoSEQ multiplex PCR; the TCRdb copy retains only in-frame clones and omits some. The repertoire holds about 96,000 clones, with 85% to 95% as singletons. The sequences come from peripheral blood mononuclear cells (PBMCs), collected before the fourth cycle of nivolumab. The receptor was isolated from a human donor with classical Hodgkin lymphoma. V usage is TRBV9 and J usage is TRBJ1-1, with 8 bases that match TRBD1. The CDR3 DNA reads TGTGCCAGCAGCGTAGGTCACAGGGGGGGTTATGAAGCTTTCTTT. Encoded protein: CASSVGHRGGYEAFF.